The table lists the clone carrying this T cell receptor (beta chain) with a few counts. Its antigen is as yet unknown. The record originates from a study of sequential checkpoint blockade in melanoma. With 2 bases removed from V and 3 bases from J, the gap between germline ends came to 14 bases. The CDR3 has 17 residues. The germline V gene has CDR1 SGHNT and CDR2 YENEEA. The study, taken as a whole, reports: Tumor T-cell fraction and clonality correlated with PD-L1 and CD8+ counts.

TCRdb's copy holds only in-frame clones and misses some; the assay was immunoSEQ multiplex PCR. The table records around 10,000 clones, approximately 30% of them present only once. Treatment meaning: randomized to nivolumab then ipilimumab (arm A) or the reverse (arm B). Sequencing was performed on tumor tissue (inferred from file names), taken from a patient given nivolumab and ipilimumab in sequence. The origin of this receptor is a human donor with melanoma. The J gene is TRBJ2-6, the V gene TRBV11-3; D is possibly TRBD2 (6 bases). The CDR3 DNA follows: TGTGCCAGCAGCTTACCGCCGGGGAGGAGTGGGGCCAACGTCCTGACTTTC. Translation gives CASSLPPGRSGANVLTF.